This T cell receptor beta chain stems from a study of T cells expressing NK-cell markers. TCRdb re-called the 5' RACE reads; one entry per CDR3 protein, DNA not given. The sample table includes about 410,000 distinct CDR3 sequences. The specimen sequenced was blood T cells: a sorted CD56 or NKG2C T cell subset, CD4+ or CD8+ T cells, or bulk PBMC T cells (not recorded which). The origin of this receptor is a woman aged 45-65 years in good health.

CDR3 sequence: CASSPDGLGRGQAGKGETQYF. This sequence joins TRBV5-1 and TRBJ2-5; TCRdb's D call, TRBD1, is unchecked because there is no DNA. Per germline, CDR1 SGHRS and CDR2 YFSETQ. This CDR3 is 21 amino acids long.